This TCR beta chain was captured by sequencing in a study of T cells expressing NK-cell markers. TCRdb reworked the 5' RACE reads into one entry per CDR3 protein, no DNA. The table for this sample gives almost 450,000 distinct CDR3 sequences. This CDR3 is built from 13 residues. Germline CDR1 reads DFQATT; CDR2 reads SNEGSKA (reference sequence). The TCR was taken from a woman aged 18-70 years in good health. The material sequenced was blood T cells: a sorted CD56 or NKG2C T cell subset, CD4+ or CD8+ T cells, or bulk PBMC T cells (not recorded which). J is TRBJ2-7 and V is TRBV20-1; as DNA is missing, the TRBD2 call by TCRdb cannot be tested. The CDR3 protein is CSASTSGTYEQYF.